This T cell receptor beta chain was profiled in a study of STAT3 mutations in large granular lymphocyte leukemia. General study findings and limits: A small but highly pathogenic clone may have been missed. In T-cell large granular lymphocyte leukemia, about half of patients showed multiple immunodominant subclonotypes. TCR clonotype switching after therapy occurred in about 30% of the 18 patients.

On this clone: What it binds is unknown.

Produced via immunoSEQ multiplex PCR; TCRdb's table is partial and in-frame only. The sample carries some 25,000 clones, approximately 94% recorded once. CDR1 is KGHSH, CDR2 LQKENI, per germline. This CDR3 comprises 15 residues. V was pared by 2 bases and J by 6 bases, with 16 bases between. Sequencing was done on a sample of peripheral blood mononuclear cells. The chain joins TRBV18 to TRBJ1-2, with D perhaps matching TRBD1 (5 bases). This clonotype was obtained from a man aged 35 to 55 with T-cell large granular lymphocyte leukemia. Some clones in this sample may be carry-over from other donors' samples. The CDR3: CASSPSTVGRDGYTF. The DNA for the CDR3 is TGTGCCAGCTCACCAAGTACCGTGGGGCGGGATGGCTACACCTTC.